This TCR beta chain derives from a study of tumor and adjacent non-tumor tissue in lung cancer. The template was RNA from unsorted bulk tissue. Three rounds of nested PCR, following a modified ARM-PCR protocol, produced the TCRbeta library. TCRdb fed the multiplex PCR reads into MiXCR, producing one record per CDR3 protein. The sample yields roughly 75,000 distinct CDR3 sequences, 77% seen once. Trimming cost V 4 bases and J 4 bases; bases outside gene matches: 16. There are 19 residues in the CDR3. The germline gives CDR1 MNHNS, CDR2 SASEGT. The receptor's source is a woman between 50 and 59 years old with non-small cell lung cancer. The specimen was lung tumor tissue. The chain couples TRBV6-1 to TRBJ2-6, with 7 bases matching TRBD1. The CDR3 here is CASSVFHRQGIDGANVLTF. In DNA form, the CDR3 reads TGTGCCAGCAGTGTCTTTCACCGACAGGGAATTGACGGGGCCAACGTCCTGACTTTC.